These 11 T cell receptor beta chains came from one sample sequenced in a study of blood T cell repertoires in COVID-19. TCRdb's table, derived via immunoSEQ multiplex PCR, lists solely in-frame clones and lacks some. This sample has 190,000 or so clones, with around four fifths found just once. The sequenced sample was peripheral blood. These receptors all stem from a human donor with acute or convalescent COVID-19. The donor label of this sample is uncertain.

This sequence joins TRBV7-7 and TRBJ2-1; maybe TRBD2 (5 bases). Germline V gene sequence: CDR1 SSHAT, CDR2 FNYEAQ (reference sequence). The V gene lost 5 bases and the J gene lost 7 bases, with 15 bases spanning the gap. The CDR3 extends over 14 amino acids. CDR3 region: CASSPGGPGNEQFF. The CDR3 region has the DNA TGTGCCAGCAGCCCCGGAGGTCCGGGAAATGAGCAGTTCTTC.

The rearrangement uses TRBV6-2 or TRBV6-3 and TRBJ2-7; no firm D call. CDR1 and CDR2 from the germline V gene are MNHEY and SVGEGT. Trimming left V 0 bases short and J 0 bases short, with 6 bases between. CDR3 size: 14 residues. CDR3 in amino acids: CASSYSWPSYEQYF. DNA for the CDR3: TGTGCCAGCAGTTACTCGTGGCCCTCCTACGAGCAGTACTTC.

The rearrangement links TRBV19 to TRBJ2-1; D call uncertain. The CDR3 contains 13 residues. Per the germline V gene, CDR1 is LNHDA and CDR2 is SQIVND (reference sequence). V was cut by 4 bases and J by 6 bases, with 10 bases left in between. CDR3 loop: CASSRASANEQFF. The CDR3 DNA sequence: TGTGCCAGTAGTAGGGCATCCGCCAATGAGCAGTTCTTC.

This chain connects TRBV6-5 to TRBJ2-1; 12 bases line up with TRBD2. Germline assignment: CDR1 MNHEY and CDR2 SVGAGI. The CDR3 spans 15 residues. Unmatched junction bases numbered 8, after V lost 4 bases and J lost 10 bases. The CDR3 region has the DNA TGTGCCAGCAGTTGGTCTAGCGGGAGGGCAAACGAGCAGTTCTTC. This codes for CASSWSSGRANEQFF.

In DNA form, the CDR3 reads TGTGCCAGCAGACATCGGGACTGGGGAGATACGCAGTATTTT. Residues: CASRHRDWGDTQYF. The V gene is TRBV5-4, the J gene TRBJ2-3, with TRBD2 as a possible D gene (6 bases). There are 14 residues in the CDR3. Looked up from germline, CDR1 is SGHNT and CDR2 is YYREEE (reference sequence). Between the trimmed V and J ends, which lost 5 bases and 5 bases, there was a span of 15 bases.

The gene calls are TRBV28 and TRBJ1-2; D gene ambiguous. The CDR3 sequence is 11 residues long. Germline CDR1 MDHEN, CDR2 SYDVKM. Between the trimmed V and J ends, which lost 7 bases and 6 bases, there was a span of 9 bases. The CDR3 here is CASTYRDGYTF. The CDR3 nucleotides read TGTGCCAGCACCTACCGGGATGGCTACACCTTC.

This clone was found a few times. The CDR3 loop reads CASSIGPGAGYTF. The CDR3 region has the DNA TGTGCCAGTAGTATTGGGCCAGGGGCTGGCTACACCTTC. The V and J genes are TRBV19 and TRBJ1-2; a weak D match, TRBD1 (6 bases). The CDR3 is 13 amino acids. The germline V and J ends were trimmed by 3 bases and 7 bases, with 12 bases remaining between them. Looked up from germline, CDR1 is LNHDA and CDR2 is SQIVND (reference sequence).

The chain employs TRBV7-8 and TRBJ1-3; tentative D call: TRBD1 (5 bases). Germline lookup yields CDR1 SGHVS and CDR2 FQNEAQ. This CDR3 has 16 residues. V was cut by 0 bases and J by 0 bases, with 9 bases left in between. In nucleotides, the CDR3 is TGTGCCAGCAGCTTAGCACAGGCCTCCTCTGGAAACACCATATATTTT. Its translation is CASSLAQASSGNTIYF.

The sample holds a few counts of this clone. The V call is TRBV11-2, the J call TRBJ2-2; 9 nucleotides match TRBD2. V shed 3 bases, J shed 5 bases, and the junction held 7 bases outside the gene matches. Germline values: CDR1 SGHAT, CDR2 FQNNGV. The length of the CDR3 is 16 residues. The CDR3 here is CASSFLGLANTGELFF. DNA for the CDR3: TGTGCCAGCAGCTTCCTGGGACTAGCTAATACCGGGGAGCTGTTTTTT.

The V call is TRBV18, the J call TRBJ2-7, with TRBD2 matching over 12 bases. The CDR3 has 17 residues. With 0 bases clipped from V and 2 bases from J, the junction kept 5 bases outside the gene matches. Per the germline V gene, CDR1 is KGHSH and CDR2 is LQKENI. CDR3 coding DNA: TGTGCCAGCTCACCACCGCAAGGACTAGCGGGAACCTACGAGCAGTACTTC. Translation gives CASSPPQGLAGTYEQYF. Using reference TRBV18 and TRBJ2-7 for the parts outside the CDR3, the full variable domain is NAGVMQNPRHLVRRRGQEARLRCSPMKGHSHVYWYRQLPEEGLKFMVYLQKENIIDESGMPKERFSAEFPKEGPSILRIQQVVRGDSAAYFCASSPPQGLAGTYEQYFGPGTRLTVT.

This chain links TRBV29-1 with TRBJ1-1, with a tentative D call TRBD1 (5 bases). The V end was cut by 7 bases, the J end by 0 bases, with 18 bases between. This CDR3 comprises 15 residues. From germline, CDR1 is SQVTM and CDR2 ANQGSEA. The CDR3 coding sequence is TGCAGCGGGGAAACAGGAGCTTCTATGAACACTGAAGCTTTCTTT. Translating it yields CSGETGASMNTEAFF.